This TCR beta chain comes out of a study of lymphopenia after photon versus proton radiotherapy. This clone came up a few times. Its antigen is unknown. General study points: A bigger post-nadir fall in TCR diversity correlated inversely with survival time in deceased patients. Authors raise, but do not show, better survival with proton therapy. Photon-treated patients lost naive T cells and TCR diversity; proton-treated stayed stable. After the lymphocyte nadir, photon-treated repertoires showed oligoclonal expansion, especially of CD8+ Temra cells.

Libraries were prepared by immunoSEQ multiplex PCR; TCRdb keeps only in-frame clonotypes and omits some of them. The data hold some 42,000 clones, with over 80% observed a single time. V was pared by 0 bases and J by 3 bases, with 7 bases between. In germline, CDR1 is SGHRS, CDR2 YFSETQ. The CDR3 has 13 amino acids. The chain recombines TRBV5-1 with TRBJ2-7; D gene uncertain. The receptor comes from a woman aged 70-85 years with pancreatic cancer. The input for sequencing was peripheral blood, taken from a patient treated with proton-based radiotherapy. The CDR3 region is CASSLGNYYEQYF. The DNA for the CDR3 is TGCGCCAGCAGCTTGGGGAACTACTACGAGCAGTACTTC.